This record concerns one T cell receptor beta chain sequence. Assay: immunoSEQ multiplex PCR; the TCRdb copy retains only in-frame clones and omits some. Of about 88,000 clones listed, over 75% are singletons. This sample is drawn from a study of blood T cell repertoires in COVID-19. The source material was peripheral blood. This receptor was identified in a man at least 80 years old with acute or convalescent COVID-19.

CDR3 region: CASSRTADGYTF. The CDR3 DNA reads TGTGCCAGTAGCCGGACAGCGGATGGCTACACCTTC. The genes are TRBV19 and TRBJ1-2, with D tentatively TRBD1 (6 bases). CDR1 and CDR2 from the germline V gene are LNHDA and SQIVND (reference sequence). V was trimmed by 6 bases and J by 6 bases, leaving 11 bases between them. CDR3 length: 12 residues.